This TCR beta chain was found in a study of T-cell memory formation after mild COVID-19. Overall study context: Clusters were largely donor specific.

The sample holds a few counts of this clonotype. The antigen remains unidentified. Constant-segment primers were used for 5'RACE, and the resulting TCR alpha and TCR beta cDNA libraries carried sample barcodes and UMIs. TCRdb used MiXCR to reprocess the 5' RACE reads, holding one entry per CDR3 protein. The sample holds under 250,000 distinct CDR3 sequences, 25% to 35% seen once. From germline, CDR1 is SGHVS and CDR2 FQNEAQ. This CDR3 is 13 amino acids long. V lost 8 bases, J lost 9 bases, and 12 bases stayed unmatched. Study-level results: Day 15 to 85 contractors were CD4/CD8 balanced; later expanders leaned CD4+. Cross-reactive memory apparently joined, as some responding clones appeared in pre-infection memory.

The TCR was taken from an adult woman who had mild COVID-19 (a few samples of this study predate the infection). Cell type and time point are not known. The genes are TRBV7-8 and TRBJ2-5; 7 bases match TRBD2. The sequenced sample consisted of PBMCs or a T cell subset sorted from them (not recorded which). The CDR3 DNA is TGTGCCAGCGCATTGGGGGGGACGGAGGCCCAGTACTTC. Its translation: CASALGGTEAQYF.